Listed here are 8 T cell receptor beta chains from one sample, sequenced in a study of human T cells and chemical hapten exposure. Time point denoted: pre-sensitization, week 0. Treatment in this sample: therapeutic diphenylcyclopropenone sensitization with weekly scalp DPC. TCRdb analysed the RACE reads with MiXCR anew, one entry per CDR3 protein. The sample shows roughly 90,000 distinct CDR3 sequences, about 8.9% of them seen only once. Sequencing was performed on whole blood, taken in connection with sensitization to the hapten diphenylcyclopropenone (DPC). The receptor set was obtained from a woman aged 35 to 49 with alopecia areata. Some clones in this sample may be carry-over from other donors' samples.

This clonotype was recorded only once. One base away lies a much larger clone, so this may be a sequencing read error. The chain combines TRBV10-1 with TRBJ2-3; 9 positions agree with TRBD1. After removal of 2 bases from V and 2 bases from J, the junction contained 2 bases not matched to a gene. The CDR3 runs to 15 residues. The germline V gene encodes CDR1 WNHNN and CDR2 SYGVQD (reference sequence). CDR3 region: CASSETGGDTDTQYF. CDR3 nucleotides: TGCGCCAGCAGTGAGACAGGGGGCGACACAGATACGCAGTATTTT.

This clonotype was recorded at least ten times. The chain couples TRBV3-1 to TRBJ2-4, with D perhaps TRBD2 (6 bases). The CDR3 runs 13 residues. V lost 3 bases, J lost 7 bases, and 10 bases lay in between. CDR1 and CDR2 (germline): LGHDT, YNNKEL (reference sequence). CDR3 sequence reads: CASSQGGGNIQYF. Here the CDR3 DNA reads TGTGCCAGCAGCCAGGGAGGTGGGAACATTCAGTACTTC.

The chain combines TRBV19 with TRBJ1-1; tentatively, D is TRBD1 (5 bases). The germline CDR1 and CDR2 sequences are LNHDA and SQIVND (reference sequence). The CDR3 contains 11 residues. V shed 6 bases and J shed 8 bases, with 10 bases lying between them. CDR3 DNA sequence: TGTGCCAGTAGATTTAGGACAGAAGCTTTCTTT. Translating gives CASRFRTEAFF.

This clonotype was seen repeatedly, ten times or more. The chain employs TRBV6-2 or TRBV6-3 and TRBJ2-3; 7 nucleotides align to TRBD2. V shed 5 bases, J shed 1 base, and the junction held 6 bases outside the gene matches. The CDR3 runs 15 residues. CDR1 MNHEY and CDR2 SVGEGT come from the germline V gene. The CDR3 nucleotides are TGTGCCAGCAGTCCAGGACTAGACGGCACAGATACGCAGTATTTT. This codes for CASSPGLDGTDTQYF.

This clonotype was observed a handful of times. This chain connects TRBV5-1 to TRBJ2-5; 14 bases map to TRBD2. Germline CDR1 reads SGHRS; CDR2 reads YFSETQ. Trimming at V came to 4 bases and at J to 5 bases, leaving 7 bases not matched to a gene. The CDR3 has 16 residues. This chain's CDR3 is CASSLGLAGGLETQYF. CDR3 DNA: TGCGCCAGCAGCCTTGGACTAGCGGGGGGCCTGGAGACCCAGTACTTC.

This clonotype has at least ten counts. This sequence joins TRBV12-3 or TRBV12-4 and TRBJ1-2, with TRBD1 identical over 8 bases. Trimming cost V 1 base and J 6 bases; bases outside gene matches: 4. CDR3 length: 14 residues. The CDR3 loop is CASSLVQGEDGYTF. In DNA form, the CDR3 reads TGTGCCAGCAGTTTAGTACAGGGGGAGGATGGCTACACCTTC.

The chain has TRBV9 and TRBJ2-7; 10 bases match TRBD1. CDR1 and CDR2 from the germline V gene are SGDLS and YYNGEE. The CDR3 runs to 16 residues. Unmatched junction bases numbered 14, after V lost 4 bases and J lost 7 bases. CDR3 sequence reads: CASSPIPGQGRVEQYF. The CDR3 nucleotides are TGTGCCAGCAGCCCCATACCGGGACAGGGGAGGGTAGAGCAGTACTTC.

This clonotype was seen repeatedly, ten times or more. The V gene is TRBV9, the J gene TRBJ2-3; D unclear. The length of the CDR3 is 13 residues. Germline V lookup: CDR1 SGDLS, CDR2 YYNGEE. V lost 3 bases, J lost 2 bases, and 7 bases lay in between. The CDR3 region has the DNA TGTGCCAGCAGCGCACAGTACACAGATACGCAGTATTTT. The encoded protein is CASSAQYTDTQYF.